This T cell receptor (beta chain) was recorded in a study of CD8+CD57+ T cells in acquired aplastic anemia. The template for TCR beta VDJ and CDR3 sequence profiling was genomic DNA. TCRdb reprocessed the reads via MiXCR and lists one record per CDR3 protein. Found here are hundreds of thousands of distinct CDR3 sequences, 56% of them singletons; the top ten hold under 1.5%. Patients chosen for sequencing had shown CD8+CD57+ cell expansion by flow cytometry. Everyone among the patients had severe acquired aplastic anemia. This CDR3 has 14 amino acids. Trimming shortened V by 0 bases and J by 3 bases, and 9 bases separated the two germline ends. Germline lookup yields CDR1 ENHRY and CDR2 SYGVKD.

Material for sequencing was sorted CD4+, CD8+, or CD8+CD57+ T cells (not recorded which) from PBMCs. The chain links TRBV10-3 to TRBJ2-7; a possible D gene is TRBD1 (6 bases). The sequence was collected from a human donor with aplastic anemia. In DNA form, the CDR3 reads TGTGCCATCAGTGAGTCTCAGGGACACTACGAGCAGTACTTC. It translates to CAISESQGHYEQYF.